The source of this T cell receptor (beta chain) is a study of a mutant IDH1 vaccine in newly diagnosed glioma. As for the study in general: Earlier care involved radiotherapy, temozolomide, or both, and the majority received both.

Method: immunoSEQ multiplex PCR; TCRdb's copy keeps in-frame clones and lacks some. The repertoire includes roughly 99,000 clones, approximately 90% of them detected once, and roughly 0.54% sits in the top ten. Germline V CDR1 and CDR2: SGDLS, YYNGEE. The length of the CDR3 is 17 residues. V was cut by 1 base and J by 1 base, with 17 bases left in between. Stated time point: baseline, week 1 (first vaccination visit). The treatment is: pre-vaccination baseline after standard-of-care therapy. The gene calls are TRBV9 and TRBJ1-1; D is possibly TRBD1 (6 bases). The source material was PBMCs, sampled from a glioma patient treated with radiotherapy, temozolomide or both. The receptor comes from a woman aged 45-65 years with glioma. The chain's CDR3 is CASSVFPEGGRNTEAFF. In DNA, the CDR3 is TGTGCCAGCAGCGTATTTCCGGAGGGGGGCCGGAACACTGAAGCTTTCTTT.